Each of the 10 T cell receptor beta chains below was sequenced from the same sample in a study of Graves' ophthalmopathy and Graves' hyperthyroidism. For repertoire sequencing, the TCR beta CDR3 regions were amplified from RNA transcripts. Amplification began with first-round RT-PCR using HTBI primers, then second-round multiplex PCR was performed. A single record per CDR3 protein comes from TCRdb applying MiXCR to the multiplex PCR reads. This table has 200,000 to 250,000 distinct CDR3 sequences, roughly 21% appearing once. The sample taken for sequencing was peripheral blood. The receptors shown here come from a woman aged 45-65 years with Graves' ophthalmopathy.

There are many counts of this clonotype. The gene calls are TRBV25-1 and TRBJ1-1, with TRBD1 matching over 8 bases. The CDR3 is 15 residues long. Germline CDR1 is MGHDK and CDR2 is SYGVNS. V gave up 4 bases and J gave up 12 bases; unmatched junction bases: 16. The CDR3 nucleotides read TGTGCCAGCAGTGGGTTAACCGGGACAGGCGGTCGAACTTTCTTT. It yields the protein CASSGLTGTGGRTFF.

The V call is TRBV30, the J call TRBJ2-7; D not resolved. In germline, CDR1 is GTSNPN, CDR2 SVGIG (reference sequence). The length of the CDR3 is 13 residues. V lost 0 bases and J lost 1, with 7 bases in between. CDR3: CAWSVEASYEQYF. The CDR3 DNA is TGTGCCTGGAGTGTCGAGGCTTCCTACGAGCAGTACTTC.

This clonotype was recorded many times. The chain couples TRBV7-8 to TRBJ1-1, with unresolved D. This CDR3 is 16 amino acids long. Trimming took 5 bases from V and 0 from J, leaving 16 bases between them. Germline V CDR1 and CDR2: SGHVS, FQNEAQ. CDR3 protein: CASSLITGEMNTEAFF. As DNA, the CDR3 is TGTGCCAGCAGCCTAATCACCGGGGAAATGAACACTGAAGCTTTCTTT.

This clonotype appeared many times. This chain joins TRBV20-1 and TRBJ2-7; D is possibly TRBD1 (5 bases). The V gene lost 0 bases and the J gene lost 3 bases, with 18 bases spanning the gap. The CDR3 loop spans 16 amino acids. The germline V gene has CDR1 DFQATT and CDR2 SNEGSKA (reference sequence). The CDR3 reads CSARELQALNLYEQYF. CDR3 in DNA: TGCAGTGCTAGAGAGCTACAGGCCCTCAACCTCTACGAGCAGTACTTC.

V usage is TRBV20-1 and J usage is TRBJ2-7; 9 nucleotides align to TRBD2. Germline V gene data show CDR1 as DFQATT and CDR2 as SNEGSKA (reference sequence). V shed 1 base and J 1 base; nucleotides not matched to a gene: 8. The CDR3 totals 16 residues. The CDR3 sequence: CSARGLAGLLSYEQYF. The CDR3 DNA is TGCAGTGCTAGAGGCCTAGCGGGGCTTTTATCCTACGAGCAGTACTTC.

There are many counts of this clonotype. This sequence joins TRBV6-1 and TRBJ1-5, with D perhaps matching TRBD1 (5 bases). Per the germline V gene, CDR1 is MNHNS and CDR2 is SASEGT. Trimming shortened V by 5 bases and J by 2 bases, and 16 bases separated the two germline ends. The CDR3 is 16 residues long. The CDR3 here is CASSRRAAGGNQPQHF. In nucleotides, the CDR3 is TGTGCCAGCAGTCGCCGGGCAGCGGGGGGCAATCAGCCCCAGCATTTT.

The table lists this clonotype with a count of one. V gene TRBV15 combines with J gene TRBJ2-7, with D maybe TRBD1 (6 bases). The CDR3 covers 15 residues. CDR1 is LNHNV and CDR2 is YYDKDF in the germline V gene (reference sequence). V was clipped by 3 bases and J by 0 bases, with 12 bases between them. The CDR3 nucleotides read TGTGCCACCAGCAGTGGGGGCCCGTTCTCCTACGAGCAGTACTTC. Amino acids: CATSSGGPFSYEQYF.

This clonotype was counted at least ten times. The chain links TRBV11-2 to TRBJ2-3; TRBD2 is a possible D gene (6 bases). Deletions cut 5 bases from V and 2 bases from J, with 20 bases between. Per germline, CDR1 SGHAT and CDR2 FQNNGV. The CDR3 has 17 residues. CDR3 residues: CASSQTWGGTNTDTQYF. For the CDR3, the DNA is TGTGCCAGCAGCCAAACCTGGGGAGGAACTAACACAGATACGCAGTATTTT. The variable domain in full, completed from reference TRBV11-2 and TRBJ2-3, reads EAGVAQSPRYKIIEKRQSVAFWCNPISGHATLYWYQQILGQGPKLLIQFQNNGVVDDSQLPKDRFSAERLKGVDSTLKIQPAKLEDSAVYLCASSQTWGGTNTDTQYFGPGTRLTVL.

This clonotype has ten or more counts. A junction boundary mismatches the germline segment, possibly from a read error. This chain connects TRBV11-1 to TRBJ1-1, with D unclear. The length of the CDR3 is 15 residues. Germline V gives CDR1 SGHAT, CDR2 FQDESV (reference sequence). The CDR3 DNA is TGTGTCAGCAGCTTAGGAAGGGCAAGAAACACTGAAGCTTTCTTT. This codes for CVSSLGRARNTEAFF. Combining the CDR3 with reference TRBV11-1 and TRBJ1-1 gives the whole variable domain EAEVAQSPRYKITEKSQAVAFWCDPISGHATLYWYRQILGQGPELLVQFQDESVVDDSQLPKDRFSAERLKGVDSTLKIQPAELGDSAMYLCVSSLGRARNTEAFFGQGTRLTVV.

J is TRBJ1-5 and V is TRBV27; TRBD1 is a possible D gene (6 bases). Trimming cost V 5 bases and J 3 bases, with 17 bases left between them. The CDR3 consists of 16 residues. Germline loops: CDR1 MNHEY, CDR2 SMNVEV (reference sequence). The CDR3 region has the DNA TGTGCCAGCAGTCCCACGGTGGGGGCGAACAATCAGCCCCAGCATTTT. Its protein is CASSPTVGANNQPQHF.